This TCR beta chain stems from a study of blood T cell repertoires in COVID-19. This CDR3 has 16 residues. V was pared by 4 bases and J by 8 bases, with 16 bases of the junction left unmatched. Germline assignment: CDR1 SGDLS and CDR2 YYNGEE. The table came from immunoSEQ multiplex PCR; TCRdb's copy has only in-frame clones and leaves some out. The table records about 74,000 clones, 84% of them present only once. Sequenced sample: peripheral blood. The TCR originated in a man in his 70s with acute or convalescent COVID-19. V is TRBV9 and J is TRBJ1-2, with TRBD1 matching over 8 bases. DNA for the CDR3: TGTGCCAGCAGCACATGGACAGGGCGACTACTAATGGGCTACACCTTC. It is translated as CASSTWTGRLLMGYTF.